The 22 T cell receptor beta chains reported below all come from one sample, sequenced in a study of blood T cell repertoires in COVID-19. Produced via immunoSEQ multiplex PCR; TCRdb's table is partial and in-frame only. This table holds about 200,000 clones, about 90% found once. The sequenced sample consisted of peripheral blood. These receptors all stem from a man younger than 35 with active or convalescent COVID-19.

The chain uses TRBV15 and TRBJ1-5; D perhaps matches TRBD1 (6 bases). The CDR3 extends over 21 amino acids. V was trimmed by 5 bases and J by 2 bases, leaving 31 bases between them. CDR1 is LNHNV, CDR2 YYDKDF, per germline (reference sequence). CDR3 in amino acids: CATSDRHSTGRLLLGNQPQHF. In DNA, the CDR3 is TGTGCCACCAGCGACCGCCATTCGACAGGTCGATTACTGTTGGGCAATCAGCCCCAGCATTTT.

The genes are TRBV6-5 and TRBJ1-2, with TRBD1 as a possible D gene (6 bases). The germline gives CDR1 MNHEY, CDR2 SVGAGI. The CDR3 length is 13 residues. The V and J ends lost 5 bases and 7 bases respectively, with 14 bases between them. The CDR3 nucleotides read TGTGCCAGCAGTAAACAGGGACCTAGTGGCTACACCTTC. This codes for CASSKQGPSGYTF.

The chain employs TRBV4-1 and TRBJ2-3; TRBD2 matches at 7 bases. V lost 3 bases and J lost 2; bases outside the gene matches: 5. The CDR3 length is 15 residues. Per the germline V gene, CDR1 is MGHRA and CDR2 is YSYEKL. The CDR3 DNA is TGCGCCAGCAGCCAGTACACTAGCGACACAGATACGCAGTATTTT. Translated: CASSQYTSDTDTQYF.

The chain is built from TRBV5-1 and TRBJ1-1, with TRBD1 matching 7 bases. This CDR3 region has 15 residues. The V gene end was trimmed by 4 bases and the J gene end by 0 bases; junction bases not matched to a gene: 6. Germline CDR1 reads SGHRS; CDR2 reads YFSETQ. The CDR3 DNA sequence: TGCGCCAGCAGCCAAGGGGACAGCTTGAACACTGAAGCTTTCTTT. Translation: CASSQGDSLNTEAFF.

The chain carries TRBV19 and TRBJ2-2, with 8 bases that match TRBD1. V shed 6 bases and J 7 bases; nucleotides not matched to a gene: 10. Germline CDR1 LNHDA, CDR2 SQIVND (reference sequence). CDR3 length equals 15 residues. The CDR3 is CASSHRGQAGGELFF. The CDR3 coding sequence is TGTGCCAGTAGCCACCGGGGACAGGCCGGCGGGGAGCTGTTTTTT.

V is TRBV27 and J is TRBJ2-7, with a possible D match to TRBD2 (5 bases). In germline, CDR1 is MNHEY, CDR2 SMNVEV (reference sequence). Trimming removed 2 bases from V and 4 bases from J, with 15 bases in between. This CDR3 is 15 amino acids long. The CDR3 loop is CASSLKPEGPYEQYF. The CDR3 DNA follows: TGTGCCAGCAGTTTAAAGCCCGAGGGCCCTTACGAGCAGTACTTC.

This clone was found once. V usage is TRBV5-1 and J usage is TRBJ1-2; D is possibly TRBD1 (6 bases). V lost 4 bases, J lost 6 bases, and 19 bases lay in between. CDR3 length: 15 residues. Germline CDR1 and CDR2: SGHRS and YFSETQ. The CDR3 is CASSLEQGFAHGYTF. CDR3 in DNA: TGCGCCAGCAGCCTAGAACAGGGCTTCGCTCATGGCTACACCTTC.

The chain carries TRBV6-5 and TRBJ1-6; TRBD1 matches at 7 bases. The germline gives CDR1 MNHEY, CDR2 SVGAGI. V was clipped by 11 bases and J by 8 bases; unmatched bases: 12. CDR3 length equals 14 residues. The CDR3 bases are TGTGCCGTGGGACAACAGGGGCCCTATTCACCCCTCCACTTT. This encodes CAVGQQGPYSPLHF.

This clone showed up just once. The chain combines TRBV4-3 with TRBJ2-2; 12 bases match TRBD2. The CDR3 consists of 15 residues. Trimming cost V 7 bases and J 7 bases; bases outside gene matches: 7. Germline assignment: CDR1 LGHNA and CDR2 YSLEER. CDR3 protein: CASTQGLAGLGELFF. CDR3 coding DNA: TGCGCCAGCACACAGGGACTAGCGGGTCTCGGGGAGCTGTTTTTT.

This clone was detected once. The chain has TRBV4-2 and TRBJ1-2; no clear D gene. The V end lost 0 bases, the J end lost 6 bases, and 14 bases lay between the germline ends. Germline V lookup: CDR1 LGHNA, CDR2 YNFKEQ. CDR3 length equals 15 residues. The CDR3 sequence: CASSQDRGDWDGYTF. CDR3 sequence (DNA): TGTGCCAGCAGCCAAGATAGAGGAGATTGGGATGGCTACACCTTC.

This clone was recorded once. The chain recombines TRBV7-8 with TRBJ2-2; 9 nucleotides align to TRBD1. CDR1 is SGHVS, CDR2 FQNEAQ, per germline. The length of the CDR3 is 17 residues. V gave up 5 bases and J gave up 3 bases; unmatched junction bases: 10. CDR3 residues: CASSRTGTGYDTGELFF. The CDR3 nucleotides read TGTGCCAGCAGCCGGACCGGGACAGGGTACGACACCGGGGAGCTGTTTTTT.

The CDR3 DNA reads TGTGCCATCAGTGAGTCCCAGGGCTTTTCACCCCTCCACTTT. This encodes CAISESQGFSPLHF. The V call is TRBV10-3, the J call TRBJ1-6; tentatively, D is TRBD1 (5 bases). The CDR3 length is 14 residues. Trimming shortened V by 0 bases and J by 9 bases, and 9 bases separated the two germline ends. The V gene's germline CDR1 is ENHRY and CDR2 SYGVKD.

The chain is built from TRBV11-1 and TRBJ2-5; D call uncertain. The CDR3 extends over 14 amino acids. CDR1 SGHAT and CDR2 FQDESV come from the germline V gene (reference sequence). V dropped 1 base and J dropped 0 bases, with 6 bases sitting between them. The CDR3 DNA follows: TGTGCCAGCAGCTTAGGGCCGTACCAAGAGACCCAGTACTTC. It is translated as CASSLGPYQETQYF.

V and J are TRBV11-2 and TRBJ1-6; 10 positions match TRBD1. CDR1 and CDR2 (germline): SGHAT, FQNNGV. V was clipped by 5 bases and J by 8 bases; unmatched bases: 6. The CDR3 sequence is 15 residues long. CDR3: CASSHRTGGDSPLHF. CDR3 nucleotide sequence: TGTGCCAGCAGCCACCGGACAGGGGGAGATTCACCCCTCCACTTT.

This clone was seen only once. This chain uses TRBV30 with TRBJ2-5; 9 bases are shared with TRBD1. The CDR3 extends over 14 amino acids. Germline V gene sequence: CDR1 GTSNPN, CDR2 SVGIG (reference sequence). Losses at the gene ends were 3 bases for V and 2 bases for J; bases not matched to a gene: 4. The CDR3 loop reads CAWSAGTGQETQYF. Here the CDR3 DNA reads TGTGCCTGGAGCGCCGGGACAGGGCAAGAGACCCAGTACTTC.

The CDR3 protein is CASSLVVGFTDTQYF. CDR3 sequence (DNA): TGTGCCAGCAGCTTAGTAGTCGGTTTCACAGATACGCAGTATTTT. The chain employs TRBV7-2 and TRBJ2-3, with D hard to call. V lost 1 base and J lost 2, with 10 bases in between. This CDR3 comprises 15 residues. From germline, CDR1 is SGHTA and CDR2 FQGNSA. Variable domain in full (rest from reference TRBV7-2 and TRBJ2-3): GAGVSQSPSNKVTEKGKDVELRCDPISGHTALYWYRQSLGQGLEFLIYFQGNSAPDKSGLPSDRFSAERTGGSVSTLTIQRTQQEDSAVYLCASSLVVGFTDTQYFGPGTRLTVL.

The CDR3 nucleotides are TGTGCCAGCAGCTTGGCTTCGGACAGCGACTATGGCTACACCTTC. It encodes CASSLASDSDYGYTF. The chain is built from TRBV5-4 and TRBJ1-2; a weak D match, TRBD1 (6 bases). Trimming left V 0 bases short and J 3 bases short, with 12 bases between. The germline CDR1 and CDR2 sequences are SGHNT and YYREEE (reference sequence). CDR3 length: 15 amino acids.

The chain couples TRBV5-8 to TRBJ1-1; D is possibly TRBD1 (5 bases). The CDR3 consists of 16 residues. V lost 0 bases and J 6 bases, leaving 18 bases between the germline ends. Germline V lookup: CDR1 SGHTS, CDR2 YDEGEE. The CDR3 nucleotides are TGTGCCAGCAGCTTGGAGGGCTCGGCAGGGTTGTCTGAAGCTTTCTTT. Translated, it gives CASSLEGSAGLSEAFF.

V and J are TRBV7-2 and TRBJ2-3, with D perhaps matching TRBD1 (5 bases). CDR3 length: 15 amino acids. Germline CDR1 SGHTA, CDR2 FQGNSA. V was cut by 5 bases and J by 0 bases, with 12 bases left in between. The DNA of the CDR3 is TGTGCCAGCAGCGCTATGGGGCTGAGCACAGATACGCAGTATTTT. It encodes CASSAMGLSTDTQYF.

The V call is TRBV7-9, the J call TRBJ2-1; D might be TRBD2 (6 bases). Germline CDR1 SEHNR, CDR2 FQNEAQ (reference sequence). Trimming stripped 1 base from V and 3 bases from J, with 16 bases between. This CDR3 has 17 residues. The CDR3 loop is CASSLVPVAVGYNEQFF. Written as DNA, the CDR3 is TGTGCCAGCAGCTTAGTCCCCGTAGCGGTAGGCTACAATGAGCAGTTCTTC.

This clone was seen once. The chain couples TRBV2 to TRBJ2-1; 10 positions agree with TRBD1. The J segment lost 5 bases and the V segment lost 6 bases, leaving 7 bases of the junction unmatched. The V gene's germline CDR1 is SNHLY and CDR2 FYNNEI. The CDR3 consists of 15 residues. CDR3 sequence: CASRMDRGLDNEQFF. In DNA, the CDR3 is TGTGCCAGCAGAATGGACAGGGGGTTGGACAATGAGCAGTTCTTC.

This clone was seen a handful of times. The rearrangement joins TRBV10-3 to TRBJ2-5; 15 nucleotides align to TRBD2. V trimming: 6 bases; J trimming: 4 bases; junction bases outside the gene matches: 6. This CDR3 contains 16 residues. The germline V gene encodes CDR1 ENHRY and CDR2 SYGVKD. The CDR3 bases are TGTGCCATCAGGGGGACTAGCGGGAGGAGTGGAGAGACCCAGTACTTC. Residues: CAIRGTSGRSGETQYF.